The 5 T cell receptor beta chains below come from one sample, sequenced in a study of T-cell reconstitution after alpha-beta-depleted transplantation in children. Unique molecular identifiers were used to barcode this TCRbeta library. Using its own MiXCR run on the PCR reads, TCRdb lists one record per CDR3 protein. The sample lists around 700,000 distinct CDR3 sequences, around 13% occurring once. Sequenced here: PBMCs, sampled before TCRalphabeta/CD19-depleted stem cell transplant. Receptors were obtained from a girl aged 2-9 years with congenital amegakaryocytic thrombocytopenia, due to receive a stem cell transplant.

This clonotype was observed many times. V gene TRBV27 combines with J gene TRBJ2-1, with 8 bases lining up with TRBD2. Germline loops: CDR1 MNHEY, CDR2 SMNVEV (reference sequence). The CDR3 has 16 residues. The trim removed 5 bases at V and 0 bases at J, leaving 6 bases unmatched. CDR3 sequence (DNA): TGTGCCAGCAGTCCCCCCGGGACTAGCTCCTACAATGAGCAGTTCTTC. Translating it yields CASSPPGTSSYNEQFF.

This clonotype was seen many times. The chain has TRBV9 and TRBJ2-5; D uncertain. There are 12 residues in the CDR3. With 0 bases removed from V and 4 bases from J, the gap between germline ends came to 4 bases. The V gene's germline CDR1 is SGDLS and CDR2 YYNGEE. CDR3 DNA sequence: TGTGCCAGCAGCGTAGACCCAGAGACCCAGTACTTC. Encoded protein: CASSVDPETQYF. The full variable domain, rest sourced from reference TRBV9 and TRBJ2-5, is DSGVTQTPKHLITATGQRVTLRCSPRSGDLSVYWYQQSLDQGLQFLIQYYNGEERAKGNILERFSAQQFPDLHSELNLSSLELGDSALYFCASSVDPETQYFGPGTRLLVL.

This clonotype was recorded at least ten times. The chain recombines TRBV4-2 with TRBJ2-1; 7 bases align to TRBD2. V lost 0 bases, J lost 0 bases, and 8 bases stayed unmatched. The V gene's germline CDR1 is LGHNA and CDR2 YNFKEQ. The CDR3 extends over 18 amino acids. DNA for the CDR3: TGTGCCAGCAGCCAAGACCCCTTGGGGGGGAGCTCCTACAATGAGCAGTTCTTC. It is translated as CASSQDPLGGSSYNEQFF.

This clonotype was counted at least ten times. The chain combines TRBV20-1 with TRBJ2-1, with D perhaps TRBD2 (6 bases). Germline V gene lookup returns CDR1 DFQATT and CDR2 SNEGSKA (reference sequence). This CDR3 has 12 amino acids. V gave up 5 bases and J gave up 8 bases, with 13 bases separating them. The CDR3 region is CSADPTSYEQFF. The CDR3 DNA is TGCAGTGCTGACCCTACTAGCTATGAGCAGTTCTTC.

This clonotype was counted many times. This chain uses TRBV9 with TRBJ2-2; D remains unclear. V was cut by 3 bases and J by 8 bases, with 11 bases left in between. Germline lookup yields CDR1 SGDLS and CDR2 YYNGEE. The length of the CDR3 is 13 residues. CDR3 DNA: TGTGCCAGCAGCGCCCTTTGGGCGGGGGAGCTGTTTTTT. Protein: CASSALWAGELFF.